This T cell receptor (beta chain) derives from a study of PD-L1 blockade in urothelial cancer. Study-level information: Bladder-origin urothelial cancer in males covered about 90% of the 29 patients. Blood was tested 3 weeks (second dose) and 6 weeks into treatment.

Time point of the sample: peripheral blood 6 weeks after treatment start. Each patient gave between 1 and 8 samples of peripheral blood mononuclear cells, which were collected pretreatment and during treatment. Only in-frame clones appear in the TCRdb table, and some are missing; sequencing was by immunoSEQ multiplex PCR. The profile shows around 50,000 clones, approximately 90% of them singletons. The count of this clone is one. J gave up 6 bases and V 1 base, and 3 bases lay outside the gene matches. The CDR3 length is 13 residues. Germline CDR1 SGHDT, CDR2 YYEEEE. The TCR was taken from a man aged 60-69 years with urothelial cancer. Here the sequenced sample was PBMCs, taken around atezolizumab (anti-PD-L1) treatment. The chain carries TRBV5-6 and TRBJ2-7; TRBD2 matches at 8 bases. The CDR3 bases are TGTGCCAGCAGCTTGACCAGCGGGAGCGAGCAGTACTTC. It is translated as CASSLTSGSEQYF.